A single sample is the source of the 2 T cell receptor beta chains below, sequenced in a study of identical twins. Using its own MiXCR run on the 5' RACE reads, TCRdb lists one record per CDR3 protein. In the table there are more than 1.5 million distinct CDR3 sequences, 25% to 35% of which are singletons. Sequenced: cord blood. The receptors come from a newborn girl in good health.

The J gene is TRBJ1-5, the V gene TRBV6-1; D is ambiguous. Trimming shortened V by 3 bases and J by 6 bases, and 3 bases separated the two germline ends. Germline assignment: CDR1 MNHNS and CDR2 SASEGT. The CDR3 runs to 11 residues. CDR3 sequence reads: CASSDFQPQHF. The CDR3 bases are TGTGCCAGCAGTGACTTTCAGCCCCAGCATTTT.

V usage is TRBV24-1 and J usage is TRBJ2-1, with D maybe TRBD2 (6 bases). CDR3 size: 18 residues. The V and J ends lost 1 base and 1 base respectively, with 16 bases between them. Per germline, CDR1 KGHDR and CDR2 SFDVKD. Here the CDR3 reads CATSDFRPGVGSYNEQFF. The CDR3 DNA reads TGTGCCACCAGTGATTTTCGGCCGGGAGTTGGGTCCTACAATGAGCAGTTCTTC.